The entry below describes one TCR beta chain. What it recognizes is unknown. This record comes from a study of T cell responses to AZD1222 COVID-19 vaccine. Study-wide points: Baseline seropositivity occurred in only a handful of AZD1222 recipients. CD4 TCRs associated with vaccination spanned spike, dominating at 160-218 and 743-854. Nearly half of unique spike-specific TCRs reportedly avoided B.1.351 and B.1.1.7 mutated regions.

Trimming shortened V by 3 bases and J by 4 bases, and 12 bases separated the two germline ends. The germline V gene has CDR1 KGHSH and CDR2 LQKENI. The CDR3 is 15 amino acids. The data were produced by immunoSEQ multiplex PCR, yet TCRdb's version contains in-frame clones alone and is incomplete. The sample records about 200,000 clones, about 93% being singletons. Second doses at about 4 or about 12 weeks were pooled. Specimen: peripheral blood, collected 28 days after the second AZD1222 dose. The V and J genes are TRBV18 and TRBJ1-4; D not resolved. The source is an adult who received the AZD1222 COVID-19 vaccine. The CDR3 loop reads CASSPPEVFNEKLFF. In DNA form, the CDR3 reads TGTGCCAGCTCACCCCCGGAGGTCTTTAATGAAAAACTGTTTTTT.